The source of this T cell receptor beta chain is a study of T cell responses to AZD1222 COVID-19 vaccine. Concerning this clone itself: Its target is unknown.

The assay was immunoSEQ multiplex PCR, and TCRdb's table has in-frame clones only and misses some. The repertoire holds more than 140,000 clones, around 89% seen once, with approximately 2.3% in the top ten. The germline V gene encodes CDR1 SGHDN and CDR2 FVKESK. V was clipped by 4 bases and J by 0 bases, with 18 bases between them. The CDR3 runs to 18 residues. Overall study findings and caveats: Receipt of two AZD1222 doses was followed by a rise in Spike-specific TCR breadth and depth. Only a handful of AZD1222 recipients were seropositive at baseline. Among vaccine-associated CD4 TCRs, coverage spanned spike, with dominance at 160-218 and 743-854. The donor group comprised mostly white British people and more females; the analysis possibly underestimated clonal diversity.

This sequence was found in an adult in good health. The sequencing here drew on peripheral blood, taken on day 0 of AZD1222 vaccination. This rearrangement joins TRBV14 to TRBJ2-2; D gene unclear. The CDR3 bases are TGTGCCAGCAGCCCGCGGCTGGTGACTTTCTCGAACACCGGGGAGCTGTTTTTT. It is translated as CASSPRLVTFSNTGELFF.